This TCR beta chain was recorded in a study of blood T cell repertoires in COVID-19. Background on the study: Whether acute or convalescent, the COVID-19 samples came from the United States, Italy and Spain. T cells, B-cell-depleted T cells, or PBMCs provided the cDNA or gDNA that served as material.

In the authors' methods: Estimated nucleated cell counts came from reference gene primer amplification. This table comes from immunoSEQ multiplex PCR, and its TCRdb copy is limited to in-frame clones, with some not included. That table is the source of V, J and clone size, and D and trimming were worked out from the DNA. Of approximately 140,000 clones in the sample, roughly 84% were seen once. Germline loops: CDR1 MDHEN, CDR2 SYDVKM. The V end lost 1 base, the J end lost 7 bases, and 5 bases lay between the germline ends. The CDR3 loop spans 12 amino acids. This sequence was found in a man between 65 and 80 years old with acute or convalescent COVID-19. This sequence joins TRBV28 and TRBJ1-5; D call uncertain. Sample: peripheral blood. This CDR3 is CASSLSLQPQHF. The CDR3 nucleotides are TGTGCCAGCAGTTTATCACTCCAGCCCCAGCATTTT. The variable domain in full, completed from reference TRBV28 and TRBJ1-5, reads DVKVTQSSRYLVKRTGEKVFLECVQDMDHENMFWYRQDPGLGLRLIYFSYDVKMKEKGDIPEGYSVSREKKERFSLILESASTNQTSMYLCASSLSLQPQHFGDGTRLSIL.